This T cell receptor (beta chain) appears in the sequencing data of a study of blood T cells in healthy people across ages. Study-wide results and caveats: PBMCs that were unsorted prevented a conclusive naive versus antigen-experienced comparison. Significant beta diversity loss was already apparent by age roughly 43, declining roughly linearly.

A second PCR, run for roughly 6 to 11 cycles, used a sample-barcoded 5' primer plus a J-beta primer mix. A template-switch adaptor containing 12 random nucleotides labeled each cDNA molecule. In TCRdb, the 5' RACE reads were re-called with MiXCR into one record per CDR3 protein. Among 650,000 to 800,000 distinct CDR3 sequences, roughly 44% were seen once, and the ten largest hold 15% to 25%. Trimming stripped 0 bases from V and 4 bases from J, with 6 bases between. The CDR3 covers 12 residues. Germline V gene data show CDR1 as SQVTM and CDR2 as ANQGSEA. This clonotype was seen a few times. Its antigen remains unidentified. Each sample yielded at least 6 million isolated PBMCs.

The chain uses TRBV29-1 and TRBJ1-2, with D perhaps TRBD1 (5 bases). Sequencing was done on a sample of blood. The TCR sequence derives from a man aged 60 to 69 in good health. In DNA form, the CDR3 reads TGCAGCGTTGAAGACAGGGCCTATGGCTACACCTTC. Its translation: CSVEDRAYGYTF.